This T cell receptor beta chain was captured in a study of T cells in Graves' hyperthyroidism and ophthalmopathy. General study points: Ophthalmopathy cases were set apart from stable hyperthyroidism by a 13 V-J model. Blood also contained most expanded thyroid clonotypes above 0.001.

The sample holds a few counts of this clonotype. No antigen is known for it. Patients between 18 and 65 years old had hyperthyroidism, newly diagnosed and lasting under 2 months. Uncontrolled infection, other autoimmune disease, pregnancy or lactation barred patients from enrollment. Regions amplified from RNA transcripts were the TCR beta CDR3 regions. Using the HTBI primer set, a first-round RT-PCR was run on the TCR CDR3. In TCRdb, the multiplex PCR reads were re-called with MiXCR into one record per CDR3 protein. Of some 510,000 distinct CDR3 sequences listed, less than 25% are singletons. This CDR3 comprises 15 residues. Per the germline V gene, CDR1 is SQVTM and CDR2 is ANQGSEA. V dropped 3 bases and J dropped 2; count of bases not matched to a gene: 9.

V usage is TRBV29-1 and J usage is TRBJ1-1, with TRBD1 matching 7 bases. Sequenced sample: blood. This clonotype was obtained from a man between 18 and 35 years old with Graves' hyperthyroidism. In DNA, the CDR3 is TGCAGCGTTGAGGCCCTCGGGACAGCTAACACTGAAGCTTTCTTT. Translating gives CSVEALGTANTEAFF.